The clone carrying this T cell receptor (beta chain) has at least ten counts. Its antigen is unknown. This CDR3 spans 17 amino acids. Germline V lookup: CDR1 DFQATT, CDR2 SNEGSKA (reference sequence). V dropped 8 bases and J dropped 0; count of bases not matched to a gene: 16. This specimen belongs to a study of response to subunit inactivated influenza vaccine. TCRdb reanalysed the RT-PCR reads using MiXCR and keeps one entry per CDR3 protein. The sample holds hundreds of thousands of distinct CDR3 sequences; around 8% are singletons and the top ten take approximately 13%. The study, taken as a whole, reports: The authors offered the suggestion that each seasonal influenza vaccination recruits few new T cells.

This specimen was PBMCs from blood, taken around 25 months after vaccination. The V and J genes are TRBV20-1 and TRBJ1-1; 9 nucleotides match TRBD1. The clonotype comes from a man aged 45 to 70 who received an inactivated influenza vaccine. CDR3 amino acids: CSTNDRDREEVNTEAFF. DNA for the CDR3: TGCAGTACAAACGACCGGGACAGGGAAGAAGTGAACACTGAAGCTTTCTTT.